These 5 T cell receptor beta chains were sequenced from one sample in a study of glioma-infiltrating T cells. Amplification of TCR alpha and beta CDR3 regions from RNA used iRepertoire nested multiplex PCR. MiXCR, run by TCRdb on the multiplex PCR reads, gives a single entry per CDR3 protein. The table records around 100,000 distinct CDR3 sequences, under 30% of them present only once. Sequenced sample: glioma tissue, nonneoplastic brain tissue, or PBMCs (not recorded which). These TCRs come from a human donor with low-grade glioma or glioblastoma, undergoing nonglioma brain surgery, or in good health (not recorded which).

There are many counts of this clonotype. The chain carries TRBV4-3 and TRBJ2-1; TRBD2 matches 11 bases. The CDR3 is 15 residues long. V gave up 2 bases and J gave up 7 bases; unmatched junction bases: 4. CDR1 is LGHNA, CDR2 YSLEER, per germline. CDR3: CASSQIAGGMNEQFF. Here the CDR3 DNA reads TGCGCCAGCAGCCAAATAGCGGGGGGGATGAATGAGCAGTTCTTC.

This chain links TRBV4-1 with TRBJ2-2; D possibly corresponds to TRBD2 (6 bases). With 1 base removed from V and 7 bases from J, the gap between germline ends came to 10 bases. This CDR3 is built from 14 residues. The germline V gene has CDR1 MGHRA and CDR2 YSYEKL. The CDR3 bases are TGCGCCAGCAGCCAAGTAACGGGAGTCGGGGAGCTGTTTTTT. Translating gives CASSQVTGVGELFF.

This clonotype has a single count. V usage is TRBV18 and J usage is TRBJ1-2; a possible D gene is TRBD1 (6 bases). The CDR3 length is 13 residues. V was pared by 7 bases and J by 6 bases, with 15 bases between. The germline V gene has CDR1 KGHSH and CDR2 LQKENI. The CDR3 spells CASLAGADHGYTF. The CDR3 coding sequence is TGTGCCAGCTTGGCAGGGGCGGACCATGGCTACACCTTC.

Concerning this clonotype itself: A junction boundary mismatches the germline segment, possibly from a read error. The genes are TRBV20-1 and TRBJ2-7, with D perhaps TRBD1 or TRBD2 (7 bases each). Germline CDR1 is DFQATT and CDR2 is SNEGSKA (reference sequence). The CDR3 extends over 17 amino acids. The CDR3, as DNA: TGCAGTGCGCTTCCGTACTCAGGGGGGGCTCCGGTCTACGGGCAGTACTTC. As protein: CSALPYSGGAPVYGQYF.

As to this clonotype: One end of the junction varies from germline; a read error may be responsible. Here the CDR3 reads CASSQQGNTESFF. The CDR3, as DNA: TGTGCCAGCAGCCAACAGGGGAACACTGAATCTTTCTTT. This rearrangement joins TRBV7-2 to TRBJ1-1; TRBD1 matches at 7 bases. CDR3 length: 13 amino acids. The germline V gene has CDR1 SGHTA and CDR2 FQGNSA. Using reference TRBV7-2 and TRBJ1-1 for the parts outside the CDR3, the full variable domain is GAGVSQSPSNKVTEKGKDVELRCDPISGHTALYWYRQSLGQGLEFLIYFQGNSAPDKSGLPSDRFSAERTGGSVSTLTIQRTQQEDSAVYLCASSQQGNTESFFGQGTRLTVV.